Listed here are 5 T cell receptor beta chains from one sample, sequenced in a study of T cells in Graves' hyperthyroidism and ophthalmopathy. TCR beta CDR3 regions were amplified from RNA. With the HTBI primer set, the TCR CDR3 went through a first round of RT-PCR. TCRdb processed the multiplex PCR reads anew with MiXCR; each CDR3 protein has one entry. The sample shows about 500,000 distinct CDR3 sequences, 46% of them seen only once. Sequencing input: peripheral blood or thyroid tissue (not recorded which). Receptors were obtained from an adult woman with Graves' disease, either hyperthyroidism or ophthalmopathy (not recorded which).

The chain combines TRBV7-2 with TRBJ2-5, with 7 bases lining up with TRBD2. Germline V gene lookup returns CDR1 SGHTA and CDR2 FQGNSA. This CDR3 region has 14 residues. The V segment lost 1 base and the J segment 6 bases; nucleotides outside the gene matches: 5. The CDR3 DNA follows: TGTGCCAGCAGCTTAGTGTCGGGAGGAAAGACCCAGTACTTC. Its translation is CASSLVSGGKTQYF.

The rearrangement uses TRBV2 and TRBJ2-2, with D possibly being TRBD1 or TRBD2 (6 bases each). CDR1 and CDR2 from the germline V gene are SNHLY and FYNNEI. The CDR3 sequence is 14 residues long. V was cut by 4 bases and J by 4 bases, with 10 bases left in between. CDR3 in DNA: TGTGCCAGCAGTGGCCGGGGGCCCACCGGGGAGCTGTTTTTT. Amino acids: CASSGRGPTGELFF.

The chain carries TRBV4-1 and TRBJ1-3; perhaps TRBD1 as D (5 bases). The CDR3 has 16 amino acids. The germline V gene encodes CDR1 MGHRA and CDR2 YSYEKL. The V end lost 0 bases, the J end lost 4 bases, and 13 bases lay between the germline ends. Here the CDR3 reads CASSQDSTGPGNTIYF. As DNA, the CDR3 is TGCGCCAGCAGCCAAGATTCGACGGGGCCAGGAAACACCATATATTTT.

Points on this clonotype: A much larger clone sits a single nucleotide away, making a read error possible. CDR3 sequence (DNA): TGTGCCAGCAGATTATTGGGACAACCTAACTATGGCTACACCTTC. Amino acids: CASRLLGQPNYGYTF. The chain is built from TRBV28 and TRBJ1-2, with D tentatively TRBD1 (6 bases). Germline V gene sequence: CDR1 MDHEN, CDR2 SYDVKM. This CDR3 comprises 15 residues.

This clonotype was detected once. This may be a read error: a much more frequent sequence differs by one nucleotide. This chain joins TRBV5-4 and TRBJ1-4, with D possibly being TRBD1 (5 bases). Germline loops: CDR1 SGHNT, CDR2 YYREEE (reference sequence). The CDR3 extends over 15 amino acids. The CDR3 nucleotides are TGTGCCAGCAGCTTGGGAGGGGCTGGGAATGAAAAACAGTTTTTT. It specifies CASSLGGAGNEKQFF.